These T cell receptor beta chains were read from a single sample in a study of regulatory T cells in long-lasting Graves disease. TCRdb ran MiXCR on the multiplex PCR reads and lists one entry per CDR3 protein. In the table there are a few hundred thousand distinct CDR3 sequences, about 15% of which are singletons. These same records also appear under a second study, on T cells in Graves' hyperthyroidism and ophthalmopathy.

Sequencing was performed on peripheral blood mononuclear cells (PBMCs), taken at new diagnosis, from a patient treated with antithyroid drugs. The receptors derive from a woman in her thirties or forties with Graves disease. The CDR3 runs from the conserved cysteine through the conserved F or W.

14,TRBV5-1,TRBJ2-5,CASSLGASQETQYF
17,TRBV19,TRBJ2-2,CASSTPSGRVYTGELFF
16,TRBV15,TRBJ2-1,CATSRVDRVSGSEQFF
18,TRBV5-1,TRBJ1-1,CASSNADRGRQGRTEAFF
14,TRBV19,TRBJ2-1,CASSIRGRINEQFF
15,TRBV10-3,TRBJ2-3,CAISESGRTSETQYF
14,TRBV5-1,TRBJ2-2,CASSSRTVTGELFF
14,TRBV11-2,TRBJ2-4,CASSPDLAKNIQYF
14,TRBV7-3,TRBJ2-3,CASSQGGFTDTQYF
11,TRBV6-2/TRBV6-3,TRBJ2-7,CATHRAYEQYF
18,TRBV2,TRBJ2-2,CASSGGVLAGGSAGELFF
20,TRBV28,TRBJ2-3,CASSLSFPRLAGGSTDTQYF
14,TRBV6-2/TRBV6-3,TRBJ2-1,CASSYRLDGNEQFF
12,TRBV27,TRBJ2-2,CASSFVTGELFF
18,TRBV7-9,TRBJ2-1,CASSLSPPTGLIYNEQFF
15,TRBV29-1,TRBJ2-1,CSVEGTPSSYNEQFF
12,TRBV4-3,TRBJ1-2,CASSQDRQGYTF
19,TRBV4-1,TRBJ2-4,CASSQPPSGPYGAKNIQYF
13,TRBV30,TRBJ2-5,CAWSVPGVETQYF
13,TRBV6-5,TRBJ1-6,CASSYTRFSPLHF
13,TRBV19,TRBJ2-7,CASRQDESYEQYF
15,TRBV28,TRBJ1-5,CASTTGTGGSQPQHF
17,TRBV5-1,TRBJ1-1,CASSSMNRGLGSTEAFF
17,TRBV3-1,TRBJ2-2,CASSLGLAGDSAGELFF
13,TRBV28,TRBJ1-1,CASSWTENTEAFF
16,TRBV10-1,TRBJ2-7,CASSESVEQASYEQYF
17,TRBV9,TRBJ2-5,CASSASPGTSTQETQYF
19,TRBV7-6,TRBJ2-5,CASSLVTSFAGQIQETQYF
12,TRBV11-3,TRBJ2-7,CASSPTGDEQYF
15,TRBV12-5,TRBJ2-3,CASGFGAESTDTQYF
20,TRBV15,TRBJ2-3,CATSDDGLAGGLGATDTQYF
10,TRBV12-3/TRBV12-4,TRBJ2-7,CASGDYEQYF
13,TRBV18,TRBJ1-1,CASYWGGNTEAFF
18,TRBV7-2,TRBJ2-3,CASSLVGTSGTSTDTQYF
16,TRBV6-2/TRBV6-3,TRBJ1-6,CASSPGRPSRNSPLHF
18,TRBV20-1,TRBJ2-1,CSARGYQLAGGPGDEQFF
14,TRBV4-1,TRBJ1-1,CASSRATGNTEAFF
17,TRBV13,TRBJ2-7,CASSEGRWKVGAYEQYF
15,TRBV7-3,TRBJ2-7,CASSLTGTDLYEQYF
13,TRBV12-5,TRBJ2-1,CATGLAGVGEQFF
17,TRBV7-8,TRBJ1-2,CASSLAGQAITNYGYTF
11,TRBV24-1,TRBJ2-5,CATAAEETQYF
20,TRBV2,TRBJ2-2,CASRGLAGENVRPNTGELFF
17,TRBV10-3,TRBJ2-3,CAISDRTSGRRGDTQYF
15,TRBV14,TRBJ2-1,CASSHRTISYNEQFF
16,TRBV12-3/TRBV12-4,TRBJ1-3,CASTAQALTSGNTIYF
14,TRBV12-5,.,CASAHSGSAYEQYF
14,TRBV29-1,TRBJ1-4,CSVEHSGANEKLFF
16,TRBV9,TRBJ2-1,CASSVVSGGPDNEQFF
15,TRBV4-1,TRBJ1-1,CASRRSEYRSSEAFF
16,TRBV14,TRBJ2-7,CASSQEGTRRRYEQYF
16,TRBV7-2,TRBJ2-7,CASSLESSGLSYEQYF
12,TRBV10-3,TRBJ2-1,CATQTGVDEQFF
14,TRBV18,TRBJ1-2,CASSPPLQGSGYTF